This entry lists 23 T cell receptor beta chains sequenced from one sample in a study of cytomegalovirus exposure and HLA in healthy donors. TCRdb's copy holds only in-frame clones and misses some; the assay was immunoSEQ multiplex PCR. The sample lists approximately 120,000 clones, roughly 94% seen once, with roughly 1.3% in the top ten. The sample taken for sequencing was PBMCs. Source of these receptors: a woman aged 18-29 years in good health and CMV-seronegative.

The V call is TRBV6-5, the J call TRBJ2-5; 7 bases fit TRBD1. Germline V gives CDR1 MNHEY, CDR2 SVGAGI. This CDR3 has 15 residues. Trimming cost V 5 bases and J 0 bases; bases outside gene matches: 6. CDR3 sequence: CASSLHQGDQETQYF. The DNA for the CDR3 is TGTGCCAGCAGTCTTCACCAGGGGGACCAAGAGACCCAGTACTTC.

The chain has TRBV10-3 and TRBJ2-7, with 7 bases fitting TRBD2. The CDR3 covers 13 residues. V gave up 6 bases and J gave up 5 bases; unmatched junction bases: 7. In germline, CDR1 is ENHRY, CDR2 SYGVKD. CDR3 in amino acids: CAISPSGGDEQYF. The CDR3 bases are TGTGCCATCAGCCCTTCGGGGGGAGACGAGCAGTACTTC.

The chain employs TRBV4-1 and TRBJ2-7; 10 nucleotides align to TRBD1. Looked up from germline, CDR1 is MGHRA and CDR2 is YSYEKL. The CDR3 consists of 16 residues. Trimming removed 3 bases from V and 6 bases from J; junction bases left unmatched: 11. The CDR3 coding sequence is TGCGCCAGCAGCCATCGACAGGGGGCGCTTCTAGGCGAGCAGTACTTC. Amino acids: CASSHRQGALLGEQYF.

The rearrangement uses TRBV6-1 and TRBJ2-5; D remains ambiguous. Trimming shortened V by 6 bases and J by 5 bases, and 10 bases separated the two germline ends. The CDR3 is 12 amino acids. Looked up from germline, CDR1 is MNHNS and CDR2 is SASEGT. CDR3 sequence: CASSSNGETQYF. The CDR3 nucleotides read TGTGCCAGCAGCTCAAACGGGGAGACCCAGTACTTC.

The chain recombines TRBV2 with TRBJ1-1; TRBD1 matches 7 bases. V dropped 6 bases and J dropped 1; count of bases not matched to a gene: 11. CDR1 SNHLY and CDR2 FYNNEI come from the germline V gene. The CDR3 sequence is 16 residues long. The chain's CDR3 is CASRTGGAGGNTEAFF. The CDR3 DNA sequence: TGTGCCAGCAGGACCGGAGGGGCAGGGGGGAACACTGAAGCTTTCTTT. The complete variable domain, with remaining parts taken from reference TRBV2 and TRBJ1-1, reads EPEVTQTPSHQVTQMGQEVILRCVPISNHLYFYWYRQILGQKVEFLVSFYNNEISEKSEIFDDQFSVERPDGSNFTLKIRSTKLEDSAMYFCASRTGGAGGNTEAFFGQGTRLTVV.

This chain links TRBV9 with TRBJ1-2; D is unresolved. V was pared by 1 base and J by 5 bases, with 12 bases between. The CDR3 is made up of 14 amino acids. CDR1 is SGDLS, CDR2 YYNGEE, per germline. CDR3 amino acids: CASSVSPSVYGYTF. The CDR3 region has the DNA TGTGCCAGCAGCGTAAGCCCCTCCGTTTATGGCTACACCTTC.

The rearrangement joins TRBV6-1 to TRBJ1-1; TRBD1 aligns across 7 bases. There are 14 residues in the CDR3. The J segment lost 8 bases and the V segment lost 8 bases, leaving 14 bases of the junction unmatched. Germline CDR1 is MNHNS and CDR2 is SASEGT. The CDR3 bases are TGTGCCAGCCGATTGACAGGGTCTCAATCCGAAGCTTTCTTT. Translated, it gives CASRLTGSQSEAFF.

This clone was seen just once. This chain connects TRBV30 to TRBJ2-7; maybe TRBD1 (8 bases). Germline V gene sequence: CDR1 GTSNPN, CDR2 SVGIG (reference sequence). The CDR3 extends over 12 amino acids. CDR3 amino acids: CALDREGYEQYF. Here the CDR3 DNA reads TGTGCATTGGACAGGGAGGGCTACGAGCAGTACTTC.

The chain is built from TRBV4-2 and TRBJ1-3; D might be TRBD1 (6 bases). CDR1 is LGHNA, CDR2 YNFKEQ, per germline. V was cut by 0 bases and J by 5 bases, with 17 bases left in between. The CDR3 is made up of 17 amino acids. The CDR3 spells CASSQDPGRGRRNTIYF. The CDR3 region has the DNA TGTGCCAGCAGCCAAGATCCCGGGCGGGGGCGAAGAAACACCATATATTTT.

In its sample, this clone was seen once. In DNA, the CDR3 is TGTGCCAGCACTGGACTAGCGGGAGGGCCCCCCGAGGACGAGCAGTACTTC. Translating it yields CASTGLAGGPPEDEQYF. The chain employs TRBV6-4 and TRBJ2-7; TRBD2 matches 15 bases. The V gene's germline CDR1 is MRHNA and CDR2 SNTAGT. This CDR3 comprises 17 residues. Trimming took 7 bases from V and 5 from J; bases not matched to a gene: 12.

This clone was detected once. J is TRBJ1-1 and V is TRBV28; TRBD1 is a possible D gene (6 bases). Per the germline V gene, CDR1 is MDHEN and CDR2 is SYDVKM. V lost 6 bases, J lost 8 bases, and 25 bases lay in between. CDR3 length: 16 amino acids. The chain's CDR3 is CASSLGGSGHWGEAFF. The CDR3 DNA reads TGTGCCAGCAGCCTAGGGGGATCGGGACATTGGGGCGAAGCTTTCTTT. Based on the CDR3 plus reference TRBV28 and TRBJ1-1, the full variable domain is DVKVTQSSRYLVKRTGEKVFLECVQDMDHENMFWYRQDPGLGLRLIYFSYDVKMKEKGDIPEGYSVSREKKERFSLILESASTNQTSMYLCASSLGGSGHWGEAFFGQGTRLTVV.

The chain combines TRBV21-1 with TRBJ2-7; TRBD2 is the table's D call, not checked against the DNA. TRBV21-1 is tagged as a pseudogene. The CDR3 is made up of 16 amino acids. For the CDR3, the DNA is TGTGCCAGCAGCAAAGGTCAAGCGGGGAAAGCCTACGAGCAGTACTTC. Its translation: CASSKGQAGKAYEQYF.

The rearrangement uses TRBV5-1 and TRBJ1-1; no firm D call. The CDR3 length is 14 residues. V shed 5 bases and J shed 1 base, with 12 bases lying between them. Germline V lookup: CDR1 SGHRS, CDR2 YFSETQ. The CDR3 DNA follows: TGCGCCAGCAGGGACTTGACGGCGAACACTGAAGCTTTCTTT. It translates to CASRDLTANTEAFF.

The J gene is TRBJ2-1, the V gene TRBV5-1; D is undetermined. CDR1 and CDR2 from the germline V gene are SGHRS and YFSETQ. V lost 1 base and J 4 bases, leaving 9 bases between the germline ends. The CDR3 has 14 residues. The CDR3 reads CASSLFQLYNEQFF. CDR3 nucleotide sequence: TGCGCCAGCAGCTTGTTCCAACTGTACAATGAGCAGTTCTTC.

The chain recombines TRBV6-6 with TRBJ2-1; 8 bases align to TRBD2. The CDR3 is 13 residues long. Looked up from germline, CDR1 is MNHNY and CDR2 is SVGAGI (reference sequence). Trimming took 7 bases from V and 7 from J; bases not matched to a gene: 6. In DNA, the CDR3 is TGTGCCAGCACAGGACTAGCAGCTAATGAGCAGTTCTTC. Its translation: CASTGLAANEQFF.

V usage is TRBV7-8 and J usage is TRBJ1-5; weak D call: TRBD1 (6 bases). Trimming took 1 base from V and 5 from J, leaving 12 bases between them. Germline V lookup: CDR1 SGHVS, CDR2 FQNEAQ. The CDR3 runs to 15 residues. The CDR3, as DNA: TGTGCCAGCAGCTTAGTGCAAGGGGGGGATCAGCCCCAGCATTTT. Its protein product is CASSLVQGGDQPQHF.

The V call is TRBV9, the J call TRBJ2-7, with 9 nucleotides matching TRBD1. This CDR3 contains 15 residues. The V gene end was trimmed by 4 bases and the J gene end by 3 bases; junction bases not matched to a gene: 8. Germline V gene data show CDR1 as SGDLS and CDR2 as YYNGEE. The CDR3 sequence is CASSSTGQGFYEQYF. CDR3 sequence (DNA): TGTGCCAGCAGCTCAACGGGACAGGGTTTCTACGAGCAGTACTTC. Combining the CDR3 with reference TRBV9 and TRBJ2-7 gives the whole variable domain DSGVTQTPKHLITATGQRVTLRCSPRSGDLSVYWYQQSLDQGLQFLIQYYNGEERAKGNILERFSAQQFPDLHSELNLSSLELGDSALYFCASSSTGQGFYEQYFGPGTRLTVT.

The chain joins TRBV28 to TRBJ1-1; D not certain. The CDR3 totals 12 residues. V was trimmed by 2 bases and J by 3 bases, leaving 4 bases between them. The V gene's germline CDR1 is MDHEN and CDR2 SYDVKM. The CDR3 nucleotides are TGTGCCAGCAGTTTAGGCTACACTGAAGCTTTCTTT. This sequence encodes CASSLGYTEAFF.

The chain has TRBV18 and TRBJ2-5, with D perhaps matching TRBD2 (5 bases). This CDR3 is 13 amino acids long. Germline V gene lookup returns CDR1 KGHSH and CDR2 LQKENI. V was shortened by 8 bases and J by 2 bases, with 12 bases between the two germline ends. CDR3 nucleotide sequence: TGTGCCAGCAGAAGTAGGGAGCAAGAGACCCAGTACTTC. Protein sequence: CASRSREQETQYF.

V gene TRBV7-2 combines with J gene TRBJ2-3, with 7 bases identical to TRBD2. V lost 1 base to trimming and J lost 6 bases; unmatched junction nucleotides: 10. CDR3 length equals 16 residues. CDR1 is SGHTA, CDR2 FQGNSA, per germline. The chain's CDR3 is CASSLVGGGSPDTQYF. In nucleotides, the CDR3 is TGTGCCAGCAGCTTAGTGGGCGGGGGTAGTCCGGATACGCAGTATTTT.

The genes are TRBV7-3 and TRBJ1-5; perhaps TRBD1 as D (6 bases). Trimming shortened V by 5 bases and J by 0 bases, and 14 bases separated the two germline ends. The CDR3 runs to 16 residues. Germline V gives CDR1 SGHTA, CDR2 FQGTGA. CDR3 bases: TGTGCCAGCAGCCTTGCCAAGGGACATAGCAATCAGCCCCAGCATTTT. Translation: CASSLAKGHSNQPQHF.

This chain links TRBV4-1 with TRBJ2-7, with 7 bases matching TRBD1. The CDR3 consists of 16 residues. The junction had 8 bases not matched to a gene; V was cut back by 1 base and J by 2 bases. Germline V gene sequence: CDR1 MGHRA, CDR2 YSYEKL. The CDR3 DNA reads TGCGCCAGCAGCCAAGTTTTATTGACAGGGCCCTACGAGCAGTACTTC. It yields the protein CASSQVLLTGPYEQYF.

The chain combines TRBV6-1 with TRBJ1-5; TRBD1 might be the D (5 bases). CDR1 and CDR2 from the germline V gene are MNHNS and SASEGT. V was shortened by 6 bases and J by 1 base, with 10 bases between the two germline ends. The length of the CDR3 is 14 residues. The CDR3: CASSVDRSNQPQHF. The CDR3 nucleotides read TGTGCCAGCAGCGTAGACAGAAGCAATCAGCCCCAGCATTTT.